Listed here are 15 T cell receptor beta chains from one sample, sequenced in a study of cytomegalovirus exposure and HLA in healthy donors. TCRdb's table, derived via immunoSEQ multiplex PCR, lists solely in-frame clones and lacks some. The table has some 130,000 clones, about 86% seen once. Sequenced sample: PBMCs. The source of these receptors is a man aged 18-30 years in good health and CMV-seronegative.

On this clone itself: Other DNA sequences in this specimen translate into the identical CDR3. The rearrangement uses TRBV6-1 and TRBJ2-3; 15 positions match TRBD2. The CDR3 is made up of 15 amino acids. Germline CDR1 and CDR2: MNHNS and SASEGT. V lost 6 bases to trimming and J lost 4 bases; unmatched junction nucleotides: 2. As DNA, the CDR3 is TGTGCCAGCAGCGGACTAGCGGGGGGGCCAGATACGCAGTATTTT. This gives the protein CASSGLAGGPDTQYF.

V gene TRBV4-2 combines with J gene TRBJ2-5; 13 positions agree with TRBD2. Per the germline V gene, CDR1 is LGHNA and CDR2 is YNFKEQ. V lost 1 base and J lost 5; bases outside the gene matches: 4. The CDR3 length is 16 residues. The CDR3 loop is CASSQGLAGGVETQYF. CDR3 nucleotides: TGTGCCAGCAGCCAAGGACTAGCGGGGGGCGTGGAGACCCAGTACTTC.

This clone showed up just once. This chain links TRBV5-1 with TRBJ1-2; D unresolved. Per germline, CDR1 SGHRS and CDR2 YFSETQ. V gave up 0 bases and J gave up 0 bases, with 6 bases separating them. The CDR3 is 14 amino acids. In nucleotides, the CDR3 is TGCGCCAGCAGCTTGGACAGCACTAACTATGGCTACACCTTC. Translating gives CASSLDSTNYGYTF.

The rearrangement joins TRBV6-6 to TRBJ2-7; TRBD1 might be the D (5 bases). Germline CDR1 and CDR2: MNHNY and SVGAGI (reference sequence). CDR3 length: 14 amino acids. V dropped 0 bases and J dropped 1 base, with 7 bases sitting between them. CDR3 nucleotide sequence: TGTGCCAGCAGTTACTCGGGGCCGTCCTACGAGCAGTACTTC. This encodes CASSYSGPSYEQYF.

This chain uses TRBV18 with TRBJ2-1; TRBD2 matches 11 bases. This CDR3 has 14 amino acids. Germline V gene data show CDR1 as KGHSH and CDR2 as LQKENI. V trimming: 6 bases; J trimming: 5 bases; junction bases outside the gene matches: 3. CDR3 nucleotide sequence: TGTGCCAGCTCGCAGACTAGCGGGGACAATGAGCAGTTCTTC. It encodes CASSQTSGDNEQFF. The full variable domain, rest sourced from reference TRBV18 and TRBJ2-1, is NAGVMQNPRHLVRRRGQEARLRCSPMKGHSHVYWYRQLPEEGLKFMVYLQKENIIDESGMPKERFSAEFPKEGPSILRIQQVVRGDSAAYFCASSQTSGDNEQFFGPGTRLTVL.

The chain has TRBV27 and TRBJ2-5, with D maybe TRBD2 (5 bases). This CDR3 region has 14 residues. Trimming took off 8 bases at V and 3 bases at J, with 16 bases between the two ends. Germline lookup yields CDR1 MNHEY and CDR2 SMNVEV (reference sequence). In DNA, the CDR3 is TGTGCCAGCTCTAGCCCTAACAGAAAAGAGACCCAGTACTTC. It codes for CASSSPNRKETQYF.

The chain carries TRBV27 and TRBJ2-5; D gene unclear. Trimming pared 3 bases from V and 2 bases from J, leaving 7 bases between. The germline CDR1 and CDR2 sequences are MNHEY and SMNVEV (reference sequence). The CDR3 spans 13 residues. The CDR3 DNA reads TGTGCCAGCAGTTTTGGCCGTCAAGAGACCCAGTACTTC. Amino acid sequence: CASSFGRQETQYF.

The J gene is TRBJ2-2, the V gene TRBV5-6; D is unresolved. Between the trimmed V and J ends, which lost 4 bases and 3 bases, there was a span of 7 bases. Germline loops: CDR1 SGHDT, CDR2 YYEEEE. The CDR3 is made up of 13 amino acids. The CDR3 is CASSAKYTGELFF. CDR3 in DNA: TGTGCCAGCAGCGCTAAATACACCGGGGAGCTGTTTTTT. The whole variable domain, filled in from reference TRBV5-6 and TRBJ2-2, reads DAGVTQSPTHLIKTRGQQVTLRCSPKSGHDTVSWYQQALGQGPQFIFQYYEEEERQRGNFPDRFSGHQFPNYSSELNVNALLLGDSALYLCASSAKYTGELFFGEGSRLTVL.

The sample holds a few counts of this clone. The rearrangement uses TRBV2 and TRBJ1-2; a possible D gene is TRBD1 (6 bases). With 8 bases removed from V and 9 bases from J, the gap between germline ends came to 16 bases. Germline V gene lookup returns CDR1 SNHLY and CDR2 FYNNEI. The CDR3 is 12 residues long. CDR3 protein: CASGGGRGSYTF. The DNA of the CDR3 is TGTGCCAGCGGGGGGGGCCGGGGTAGCTACACCTTC.

The rearrangement uses TRBV2 and TRBJ2-3; TRBD2 is a possible D gene (6 bases). The V end lost 4 bases, the J end lost 1 base, and 12 bases lay between the germline ends. The CDR3 runs to 15 residues. Per germline, CDR1 SNHLY and CDR2 FYNNEI. Here the CDR3 reads CASSVVSGGTDTQYF. Written as DNA, the CDR3 is TGTGCCAGCAGTGTGGTGTCGGGAGGCACAGATACGCAGTATTTT.

This chain uses TRBV5-6 with TRBJ2-1; TRBD2 aligns across 9 bases. Germline V lookup: CDR1 SGHDT, CDR2 YYEEEE. The J segment lost 7 bases and the V segment lost 5 bases, leaving 7 bases of the junction unmatched. The CDR3 extends over 14 amino acids. The CDR3 DNA reads as TGTGCCAGCAGTCCTGGACTAGCGCCGAATGAGCAGTTCTTC. Protein sequence: CASSPGLAPNEQFF.

The V call is TRBV2, the J call TRBJ1-4, with a possible D match to TRBD1 (6 bases). Germline V gene data show CDR1 as SNHLY and CDR2 as FYNNEI. Trimming took off 6 bases at V and 0 bases at J, with 17 bases between the two ends. The CDR3 spans 17 residues. The CDR3 DNA follows: TGTGCCAGCAGAGGGGGACAAGGCCCAGCAACTAATGAAAAACTGTTTTTT. It yields the protein CASRGGQGPATNEKLFF.

The V gene is TRBV6-5, the J gene TRBJ1-2; D possibly corresponds to TRBD1 (6 bases). CDR1 is MNHEY, CDR2 SVGAGI, per germline. V was pared by 10 bases and J by 4 bases, with 13 bases between. The length of the CDR3 is 12 residues. The CDR3 reads CATEGDGYGYTF. As DNA, the CDR3 is TGTGCCACCGAGGGGGACGGCTATGGCTACACCTTC.

This clone appeared a single time. This chain connects TRBV28 to TRBJ1-6; 9 bases fit TRBD1. This CDR3 comprises 19 residues. Germline trimming cut 5 bases from V and 0 bases from J; bases unmatched to any gene: 11. Germline loops: CDR1 MDHEN, CDR2 SYDVKM. The CDR3 here is CASSLGQGRLSSYNSPLHF. For the CDR3, the DNA is TGTGCCAGCAGTCTCGGACAGGGGCGTTTAAGCTCCTATAATTCACCCCTCCACTTT. The full variable domain, in which reference TRBV28 and TRBJ1-6 provide the parts outside the CDR3, is DVKVTQSSRYLVKRTGEKVFLECVQDMDHENMFWYRQDPGLGLRLIYFSYDVKMKEKGDIPEGYSVSREKKERFSLILESASTNQTSMYLCASSLGQGRLSSYNSPLHFGNGTRLTVT.

The J gene is TRBJ2-7, the V gene TRBV7-9; no clear D. V dropped 1 base and J dropped 3 bases, with 4 bases sitting between them. Germline CDR1 is SEHNR and CDR2 is FQNEAQ (reference sequence). The CDR3 length is 12 residues. The CDR3 DNA reads TGTGCCAGCAGCTTAGGAGACTACGAGCAGTACTTC. Protein product: CASSLGDYEQYF.